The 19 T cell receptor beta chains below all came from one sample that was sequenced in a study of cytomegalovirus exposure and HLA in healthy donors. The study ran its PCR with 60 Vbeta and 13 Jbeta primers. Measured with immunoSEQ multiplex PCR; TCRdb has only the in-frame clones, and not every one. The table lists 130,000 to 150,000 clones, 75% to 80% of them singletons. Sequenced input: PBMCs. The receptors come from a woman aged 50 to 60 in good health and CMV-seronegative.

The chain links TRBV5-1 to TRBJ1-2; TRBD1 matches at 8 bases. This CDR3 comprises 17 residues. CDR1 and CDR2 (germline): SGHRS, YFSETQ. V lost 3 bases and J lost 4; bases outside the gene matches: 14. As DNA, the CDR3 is TGCGCCAGCAGCTCTACCGGACAGGGCCAAAATAGCTATGGCTACACCTTC. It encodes CASSSTGQGQNSYGYTF.

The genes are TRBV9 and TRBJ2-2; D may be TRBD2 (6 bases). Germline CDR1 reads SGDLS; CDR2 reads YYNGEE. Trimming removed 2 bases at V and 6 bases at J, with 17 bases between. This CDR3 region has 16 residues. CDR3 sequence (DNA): TGTGCCAGCAGCGTCCCAGCGGGCCTTTACTCCGGGGAGCTGTTTTTT. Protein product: CASSVPAGLYSGELFF.

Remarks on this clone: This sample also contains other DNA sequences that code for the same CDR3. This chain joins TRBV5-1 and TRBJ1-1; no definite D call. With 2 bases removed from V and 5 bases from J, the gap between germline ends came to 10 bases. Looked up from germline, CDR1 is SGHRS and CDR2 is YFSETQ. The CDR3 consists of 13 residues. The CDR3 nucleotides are TGCGCCAGCAGCTTACGGGGTGGGACTGAAGCTTTCTTT. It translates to CASSLRGGTEAFF.

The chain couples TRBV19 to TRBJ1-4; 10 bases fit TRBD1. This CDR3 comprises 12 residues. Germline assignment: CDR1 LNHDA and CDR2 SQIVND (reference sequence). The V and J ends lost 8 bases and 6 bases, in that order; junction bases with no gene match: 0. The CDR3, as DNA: TGTGCCAGTGGACAGGGGGATGAAAAACTGTTTTTT. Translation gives CASGQGDEKLFF.

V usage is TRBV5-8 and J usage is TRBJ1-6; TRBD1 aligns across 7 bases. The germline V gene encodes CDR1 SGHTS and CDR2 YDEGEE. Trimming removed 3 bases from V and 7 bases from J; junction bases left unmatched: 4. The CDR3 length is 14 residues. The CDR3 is CASSSKGANSPLHF. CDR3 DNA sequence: TGTGCCAGCAGCTCCAAGGGGGCGAATTCACCCCTCCACTTT.

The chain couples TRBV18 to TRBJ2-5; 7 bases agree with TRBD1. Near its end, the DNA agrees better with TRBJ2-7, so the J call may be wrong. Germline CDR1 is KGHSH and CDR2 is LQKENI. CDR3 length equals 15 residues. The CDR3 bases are TGTGCCAGCTCACCTGGGACAGTTCAAGGGTACGAGCAGTACTTC. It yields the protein CASSPGTVQGYEQYF.

The CDR3 coding sequence is TGTGCCAGCAGGGCCGATACAGGGGCCTATGGCTACACCTTC. This sequence encodes CASRADTGAYGYTF. V is TRBV2 and J is TRBJ1-2; TRBD1 matches 7 bases. The J segment lost 4 bases and the V segment lost 6 bases, leaving 8 bases of the junction unmatched. CDR1 SNHLY and CDR2 FYNNEI come from the germline V gene. CDR3 length: 14 residues. Supplemented by reference TRBV2 and TRBJ1-2, the full variable domain reads EPEVTQTPSHQVTQMGQEVILRCVPISNHLYFYWYRQILGQKVEFLVSFYNNEISEKSEIFDDQFSVERPDGSNFTLKIRSTKLEDSAMYFCASRADTGAYGYTFGSGTRLTVV.

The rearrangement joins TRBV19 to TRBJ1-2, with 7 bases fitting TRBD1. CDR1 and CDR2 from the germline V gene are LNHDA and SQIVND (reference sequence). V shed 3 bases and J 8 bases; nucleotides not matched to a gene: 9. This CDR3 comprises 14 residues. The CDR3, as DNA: TGTGCCAGTAGTATTCCCGGGACAGCAGTAGGCTACACCTTC. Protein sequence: CASSIPGTAVGYTF. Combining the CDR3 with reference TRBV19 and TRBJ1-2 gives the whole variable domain DGGITQSPKYLFRKEGQNVTLSCEQNLNHDAMYWYRQDPGQGLRLIYYSQIVNDFQKGDIAEGYSVSREKKESFPLTVTSAQKNPTAFYLCASSIPGTAVGYTFGSGTRLTVV.

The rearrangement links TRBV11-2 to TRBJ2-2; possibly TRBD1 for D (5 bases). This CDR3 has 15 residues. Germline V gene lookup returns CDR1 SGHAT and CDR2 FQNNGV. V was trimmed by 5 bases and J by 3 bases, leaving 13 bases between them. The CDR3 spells CASSLYLGDTGELFF. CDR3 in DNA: TGTGCCAGCAGCCTTTACTTAGGGGACACCGGGGAGCTGTTTTTT.

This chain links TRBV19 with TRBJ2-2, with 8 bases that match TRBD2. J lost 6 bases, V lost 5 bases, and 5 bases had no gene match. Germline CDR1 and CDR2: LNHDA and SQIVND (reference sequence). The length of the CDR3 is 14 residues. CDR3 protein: CASSPLTSAGELFF. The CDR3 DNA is TGTGCCAGTAGTCCGTTGACTAGCGCCGGGGAGCTGTTTTTT.

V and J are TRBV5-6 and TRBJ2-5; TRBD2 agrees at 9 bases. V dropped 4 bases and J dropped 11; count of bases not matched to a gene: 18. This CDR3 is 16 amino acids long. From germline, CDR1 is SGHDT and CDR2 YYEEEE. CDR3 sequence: CASSLGFSGGLGEQYF. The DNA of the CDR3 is TGTGCCAGCAGCCTTGGGTTTAGCGGGGGTTTAGGGGAGCAGTACTTC.

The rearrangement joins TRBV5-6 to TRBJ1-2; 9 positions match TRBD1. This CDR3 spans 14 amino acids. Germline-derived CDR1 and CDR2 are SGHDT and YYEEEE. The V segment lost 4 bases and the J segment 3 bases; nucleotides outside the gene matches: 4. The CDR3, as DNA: TGTGCCAGCAGCCCTGGGGACAGGGACTATGGCTACACCTTC. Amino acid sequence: CASSPGDRDYGYTF.

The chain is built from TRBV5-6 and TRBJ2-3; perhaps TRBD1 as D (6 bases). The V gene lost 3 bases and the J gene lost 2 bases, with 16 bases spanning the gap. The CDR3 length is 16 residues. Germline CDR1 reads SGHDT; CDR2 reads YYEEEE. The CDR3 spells CASSSRPGHLTDTQYF. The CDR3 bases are TGTGCCAGCAGCTCGCGGCCGGGACACCTCACAGATACGCAGTATTTT.

CDR3 in DNA: TGTGCCAGCAGTTTATATACTCCAACGGGACAGAAAAACATTCAGTACTTC. Translation: CASSLYTPTGQKNIQYF. This rearrangement joins TRBV27 to TRBJ2-4; 7 bases fit TRBD1. CDR3 size: 17 residues. The V gene end was trimmed by 1 base and the J gene end by 4 bases; junction bases not matched to a gene: 10. CDR1 and CDR2 (germline): MNHEY, SMNVEV (reference sequence).

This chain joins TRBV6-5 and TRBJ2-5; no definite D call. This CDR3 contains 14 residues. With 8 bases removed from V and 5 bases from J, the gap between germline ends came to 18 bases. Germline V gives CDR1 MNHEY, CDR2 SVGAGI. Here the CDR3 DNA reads TGTGCCAGCGGCATAGGCAGGCCCGGTGAGACCCAGTACTTC. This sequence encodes CASGIGRPGETQYF.

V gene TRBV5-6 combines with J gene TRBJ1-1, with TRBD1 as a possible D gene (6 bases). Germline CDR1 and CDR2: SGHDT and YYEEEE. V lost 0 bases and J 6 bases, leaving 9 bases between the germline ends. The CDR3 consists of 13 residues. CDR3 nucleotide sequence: TGTGCCAGCAGCTTGGGTCCAGGGGCTGAAGCTTTCTTT. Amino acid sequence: CASSLGPGAEAFF.

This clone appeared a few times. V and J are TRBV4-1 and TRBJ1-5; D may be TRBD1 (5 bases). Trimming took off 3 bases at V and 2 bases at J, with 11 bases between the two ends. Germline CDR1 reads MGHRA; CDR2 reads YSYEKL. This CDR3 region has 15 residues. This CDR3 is CASSQGLLGNQPQHF. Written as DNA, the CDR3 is TGCGCCAGCAGCCAGGGGCTATTAGGCAATCAGCCCCAGCATTTT.

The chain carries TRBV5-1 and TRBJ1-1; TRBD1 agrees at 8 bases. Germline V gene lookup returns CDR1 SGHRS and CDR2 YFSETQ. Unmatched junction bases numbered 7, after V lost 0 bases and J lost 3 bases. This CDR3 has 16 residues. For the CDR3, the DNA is TGCGCCAGCAGCTTGGCGGGGCAGGGGGCACACACTGAAGCTTTCTTT. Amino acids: CASSLAGQGAHTEAFF.

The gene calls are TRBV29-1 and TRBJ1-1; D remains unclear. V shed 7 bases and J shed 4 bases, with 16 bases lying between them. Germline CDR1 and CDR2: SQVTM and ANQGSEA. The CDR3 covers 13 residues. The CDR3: CSADPRGSTEAFF. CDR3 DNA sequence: TGCAGCGCCGACCCCCGAGGTAGCACTGAAGCTTTCTTT.